This TCR beta chain came from a study of T cell changes during pregnancy in multiple sclerosis. This clone appeared once. The same CDR3 arises from other DNA sequences in this sample as well. Per germline, CDR1 LNHDA and CDR2 SQIVND (reference sequence). The CDR3 contains 12 residues. V dropped 7 bases and J dropped 5; count of bases not matched to a gene: 1. Repertoires were generated with immunoSEQ multiplex PCR, while TCRdb's copy carries only in-frame clones and drops some. Altogether over 50,000 clones are present, roughly 90% being singletons, with the ten largest covering roughly 2.3%. This sequence was found in a female donor with multiple sclerosis, enrolled in a pregnancy study. Material: peripheral blood, obtained in the first trimester of pregnancy. This chain connects TRBV19 to TRBJ2-2; 7 positions match TRBD1. CDR3 loop: CASTRGTGELFF. DNA of the CDR3: TGTGCCAGTACCAGGGGGACCGGGGAGCTGTTTTTT.